A single sample is the source of the 5 T cell receptor beta chains below, sequenced in a study of blood T cell repertoires in COVID-19. Here immunoSEQ multiplex PCR was the method, and the copy in TCRdb shows in-frame clones only, minus some. The sample yields 200,000 to 250,000 clones, 90% seen once. The sequencing sample was made of PBMCs or T cells enriched from blood (not recorded which). The receptors shown here come from a man aged 25 to 40 who had been exposed to COVID-19.

The chain carries TRBV19 and TRBJ1-2, with D perhaps TRBD1 (6 bases). The CDR3 totals 15 residues. Trimming stripped 4 bases from V and 4 bases from J, with 16 bases between. Germline V gene lookup returns CDR1 LNHDA and CDR2 SQIVND (reference sequence). The CDR3 DNA is TGTGCCAGTAGTACTAACAGGGAAGTAAGCTATGGCTACACCTTC. This codes for CASSTNREVSYGYTF.

The chain joins TRBV19 to TRBJ1-3, with a weak D call TRBD1 (5 bases). The germline V gene has CDR1 LNHDA and CDR2 SQIVND (reference sequence). V was cut by 6 bases and J by 0 bases, with 9 bases left in between. This CDR3 has 14 residues. Written as DNA, the CDR3 is TGTGCCAGTAGCCCACAGGACTCTGGAAACACCATATATTTT. Amino acids: CASSPQDSGNTIYF.

The V call is TRBV19, the J call TRBJ1-4; 9 nucleotides align to TRBD1. CDR1 LNHDA and CDR2 SQIVND come from the germline V gene (reference sequence). The junction had 9 bases not matched to a gene; V was cut back by 6 bases and J by 7 bases. The CDR3 sequence is 15 residues long. The CDR3 DNA is TGTGCCAGTAGCAAGATTACAGGGGGCGGTGAAAAACTGTTTTTT. Its protein product is CASSKITGGGEKLFF. Together with reference TRBV19 and TRBJ1-4, the CDR3 gives the full variable domain: DGGITQSPKYLFRKEGQNVTLSCEQNLNHDAMYWYRQDPGQGLRLIYYSQIVNDFQKGDIAEGYSVSREKKESFPLTVTSAQKNPTAFYLCASSKITGGGEKLFFGSGTQLSVL.

This chain uses TRBV7-2 with TRBJ2-3, with 12 bases aligning to TRBD2. J gave up 3 bases and V 4 bases, and 8 bases lay outside the gene matches. This CDR3 is 17 amino acids long. Germline lookup yields CDR1 SGHTA and CDR2 FQGNSA. CDR3 nucleotide sequence: TGTGCCAGCAGCTCCCAATCTAGCGGGGGGGTTACAGATACGCAGTATTTT. It is translated as CASSSQSSGGVTDTQYF.

This chain joins TRBV7-6 and TRBJ2-3; D gene uncertain. Trimming stripped 2 bases from V and 3 bases from J, with 6 bases between. The CDR3 runs 13 residues. Germline-derived CDR1 and CDR2 are SGHVS and FNYEAQ. The CDR3 protein is CASSLTGTDTQYF. CDR3 DNA: TGTGCCAGCAGCTTAACGGGTACAGATACGCAGTATTTT.